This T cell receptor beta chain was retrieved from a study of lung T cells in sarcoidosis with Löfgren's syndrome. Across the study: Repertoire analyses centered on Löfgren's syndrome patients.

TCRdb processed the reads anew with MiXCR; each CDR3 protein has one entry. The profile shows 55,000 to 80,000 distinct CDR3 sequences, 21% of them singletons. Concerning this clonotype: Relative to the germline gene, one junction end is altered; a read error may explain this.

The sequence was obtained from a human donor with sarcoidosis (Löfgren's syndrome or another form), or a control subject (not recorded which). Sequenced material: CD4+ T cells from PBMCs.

The CDR3 is CAGSSHRSNEKLFF. The CDR3 DNA sequence: TGTGCCGGCAGTTCCCACAGGTCTAATGAAAAGCTGTTTTTT. The V and J genes are TRBV27 and TRBJ1-4, with D perhaps matching TRBD1 (5 bases). The CDR3 runs 14 residues. Germline loops: CDR1 MNHEY, CDR2 SMNVEV (reference sequence). Complete variable domain (other parts from reference TRBV27 and TRBJ1-4): EAQVTQNPRYLITVTGKKLTVTCSQNMNHEYMSWYRQDPGLGLRQIYYSMNVEVTDKGDVPEGYKVSRKEKRNFPLILESPSPNQTSLYFCAGSSHRSNEKLFFGSGTQLSVL.